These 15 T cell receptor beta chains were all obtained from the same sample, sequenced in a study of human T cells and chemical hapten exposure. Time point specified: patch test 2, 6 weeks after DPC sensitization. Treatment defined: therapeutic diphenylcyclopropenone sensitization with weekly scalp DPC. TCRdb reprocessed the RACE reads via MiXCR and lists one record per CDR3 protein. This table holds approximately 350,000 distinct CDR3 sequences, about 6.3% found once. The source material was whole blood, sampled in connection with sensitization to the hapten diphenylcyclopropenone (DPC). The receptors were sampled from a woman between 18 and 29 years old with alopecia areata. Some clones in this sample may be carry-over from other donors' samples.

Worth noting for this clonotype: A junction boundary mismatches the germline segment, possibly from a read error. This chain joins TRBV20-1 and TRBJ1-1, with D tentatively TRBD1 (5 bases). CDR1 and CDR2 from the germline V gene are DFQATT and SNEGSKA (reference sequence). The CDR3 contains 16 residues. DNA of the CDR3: TGCAGTGCTAGAGATCTCGGGGACTTGACGAACACTGAAGCTTTATTT. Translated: CSARDLGDLTNTEALF.

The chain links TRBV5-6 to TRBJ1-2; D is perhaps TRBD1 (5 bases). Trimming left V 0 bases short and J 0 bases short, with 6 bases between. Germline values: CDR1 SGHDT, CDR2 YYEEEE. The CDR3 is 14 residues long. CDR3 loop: CASSLVRANYGYTF. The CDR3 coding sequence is TGTGCCAGCAGCTTGGTCAGGGCTAACTATGGCTACACCTTC.

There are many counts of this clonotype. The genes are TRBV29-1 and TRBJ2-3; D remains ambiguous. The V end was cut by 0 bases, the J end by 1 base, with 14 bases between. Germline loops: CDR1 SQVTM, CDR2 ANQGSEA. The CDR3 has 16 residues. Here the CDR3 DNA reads TGCAGCGTTGAAGATCTGGGCAGTGGAGGCACAGATACGCAGTATTTT. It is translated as CSVEDLGSGGTDTQYF.

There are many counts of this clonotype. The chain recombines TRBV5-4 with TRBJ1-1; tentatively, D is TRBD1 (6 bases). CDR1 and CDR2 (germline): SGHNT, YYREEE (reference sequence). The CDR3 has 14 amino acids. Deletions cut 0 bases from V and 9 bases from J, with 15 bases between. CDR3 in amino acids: CASSLDREASKAFF. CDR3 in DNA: TGTGCCAGCAGCTTGGACAGGGAAGCGAGCAAAGCTTTCTTT.

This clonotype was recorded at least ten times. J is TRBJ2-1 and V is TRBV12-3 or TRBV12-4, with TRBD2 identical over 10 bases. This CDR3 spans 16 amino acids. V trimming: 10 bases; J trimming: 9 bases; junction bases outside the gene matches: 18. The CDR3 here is CAITGGTSGGALEQFF. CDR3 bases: TGTGCCATCACGGGCGGGACGAGCGGGGGGGCACTTGAGCAGTTCTTC.

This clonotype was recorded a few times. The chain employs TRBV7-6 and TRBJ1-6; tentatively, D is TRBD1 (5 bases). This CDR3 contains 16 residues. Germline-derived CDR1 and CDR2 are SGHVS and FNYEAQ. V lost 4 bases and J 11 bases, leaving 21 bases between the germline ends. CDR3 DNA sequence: TGTGCCAGCAGCTCCCGGGTAGCAGGGTCAGTGGCACCCCTCCACTTT. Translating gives CASSSRVAGSVAPLHF.

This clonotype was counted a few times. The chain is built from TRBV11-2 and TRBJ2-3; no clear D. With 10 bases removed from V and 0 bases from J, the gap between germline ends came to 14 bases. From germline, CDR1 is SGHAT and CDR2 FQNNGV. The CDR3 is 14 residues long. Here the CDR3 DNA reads TGTGCCACTTGGGCTCATTCCAGCACAGATACGCAGTATTTT. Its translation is CATWAHSSTDTQYF. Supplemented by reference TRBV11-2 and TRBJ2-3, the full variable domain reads EAGVAQSPRYKIIEKRQSVAFWCNPISGHATLYWYQQILGQGPKLLIQFQNNGVVDDSQLPKDRFSAERLKGVDSTLKIQPAKLEDSAVYLCATWAHSSTDTQYFGPGTRLTVL.

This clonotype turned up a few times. The CDR3 spells CASSAESDNQPQHF. The CDR3 DNA sequence: TGTGCCAGCAGTGCAGAGAGTGACAATCAGCCCCAGCATTTT. The rearrangement uses TRBV2 and TRBJ1-5; D is ambiguous. V was pared by 4 bases and J by 3 bases, with 10 bases between. The germline CDR1 and CDR2 sequences are SNHLY and FYNNEI. This CDR3 has 14 residues. The entire variable domain, with the rest obtained from reference TRBV2 and TRBJ1-5, is as follows: EPEVTQTPSHQVTQMGQEVILRCVPISNHLYFYWYRQILGQKVEFLVSFYNNEISEKSEIFDDQFSVERPDGSNFTLKIRSTKLEDSAMYFCASSAESDNQPQHFGDGTRLSIL.

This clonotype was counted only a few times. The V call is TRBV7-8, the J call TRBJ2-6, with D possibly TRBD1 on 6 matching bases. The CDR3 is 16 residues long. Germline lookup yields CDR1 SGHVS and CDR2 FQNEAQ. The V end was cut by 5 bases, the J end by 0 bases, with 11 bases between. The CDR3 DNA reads TGTGCCAGCAGCCAATGGACAGCCTCTGGGGCCAACGTCCTGACTTTC. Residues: CASSQWTASGANVLTF.

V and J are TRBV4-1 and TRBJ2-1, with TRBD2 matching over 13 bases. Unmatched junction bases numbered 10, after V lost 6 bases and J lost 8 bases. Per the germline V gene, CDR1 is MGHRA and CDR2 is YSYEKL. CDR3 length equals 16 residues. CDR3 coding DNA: TGCGCCAGCAGTCCTCCTGGGACTAGCGGGGTCCATGAGCAGTTCTTC. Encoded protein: CASSPPGTSGVHEQFF.

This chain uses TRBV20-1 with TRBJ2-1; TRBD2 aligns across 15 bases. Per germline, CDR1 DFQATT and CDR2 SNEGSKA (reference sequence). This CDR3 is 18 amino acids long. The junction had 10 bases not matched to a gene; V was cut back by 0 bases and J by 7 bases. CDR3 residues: CSARDLPGLAGGSNEQFF. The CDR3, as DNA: TGCAGTGCTAGAGACTTACCGGGACTAGCGGGGGGAAGTAATGAGCAGTTCTTC.

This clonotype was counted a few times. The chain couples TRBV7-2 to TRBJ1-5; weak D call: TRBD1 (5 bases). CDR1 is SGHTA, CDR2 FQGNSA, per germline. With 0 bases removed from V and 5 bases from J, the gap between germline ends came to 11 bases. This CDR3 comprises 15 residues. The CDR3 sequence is CASSLALDSYQPQHF. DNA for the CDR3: TGTGCCAGCAGCTTAGCGTTAGACAGTTATCAGCCCCAGCATTTT.

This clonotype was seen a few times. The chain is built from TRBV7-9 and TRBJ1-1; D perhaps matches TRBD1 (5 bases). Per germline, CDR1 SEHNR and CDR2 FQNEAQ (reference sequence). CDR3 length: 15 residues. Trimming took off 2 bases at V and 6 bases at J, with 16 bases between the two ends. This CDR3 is CASSLNAQGSAEAFF. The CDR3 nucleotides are TGTGCCAGCAGCTTAAACGCTCAGGGTAGCGCTGAAGCTTTCTTT.

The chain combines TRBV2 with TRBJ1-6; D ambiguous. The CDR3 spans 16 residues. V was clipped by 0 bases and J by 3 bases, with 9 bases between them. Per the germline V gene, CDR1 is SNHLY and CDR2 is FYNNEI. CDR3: CASSEAGVIYNSPLHF. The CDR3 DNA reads TGTGCCAGCAGTGAAGCGGGAGTTATCTATAATTCACCCCTCCACTTT.

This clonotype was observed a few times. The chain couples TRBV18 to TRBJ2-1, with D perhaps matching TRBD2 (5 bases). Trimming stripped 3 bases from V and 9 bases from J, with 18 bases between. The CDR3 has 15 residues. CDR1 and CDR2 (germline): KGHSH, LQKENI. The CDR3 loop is CASSPRTGDFGEQFF. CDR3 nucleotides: TGTGCCAGCTCACCTAGGACTGGGGATTTCGGTGAGCAGTTCTTC.